The text below deals with one T cell receptor (beta chain). The table came from immunoSEQ multiplex PCR; TCRdb's copy has only in-frame clones and leaves some out. The sample contains roughly 90,000 clones, about nine tenths of which appear only once. Germline V gene lookup returns CDR1 MNHEY and CDR2 SVGAGI. The CDR3 length is 15 residues. Trimming removed 4 bases from V and 0 bases from J, with 12 bases in between. The record originates from a study of technical replicates of blood from several donors. This rearrangement joins TRBV6-5 to TRBJ1-2; tentatively, D is TRBD1 (5 bases). The receptor's source is a human donor in good health. The specimen sequenced was T cells isolated from PBMCs. The DNA for the CDR3 is TGTGCCAGCAGTTCTCTTACAGGAACTAACTATGGCTACACCTTC. It yields the protein CASSSLTGTNYGYTF.